This TCR beta chain was captured by sequencing in a study of shared clonotypes between healthy human individuals. V dropped 6 bases and J dropped 4 bases, with 12 bases sitting between them. Germline CDR1 MGHDK, CDR2 SYGVNS. The CDR3 covers 13 residues. The data were produced by immunoSEQ multiplex PCR, yet TCRdb's version contains in-frame clones alone and is incomplete. Found here are hundreds of thousands of clones, under 80% of them singletons; the top ten hold approximately 1.7%. V and J are TRBV25-1 and TRBJ1-1; D is uncertain. Sequencing used memory CD4+ T cells sorted from blood. Described subset: CD45RA-negative fraction. The sequence derives from a young woman in good health. CDR3: CASRGQVFTEAFF. The CDR3 DNA reads TGTGCCAGCAGGGGCCAAGTTTTCACTGAAGCTTTCTTT.